This T cell receptor beta chain was identified during a study of T cells in pancreatic ductal adenocarcinoma. No neoadjuvant therapy was given to the selected pancreatic ductal adenocarcinoma patients before their surgery. The study's findings and limits: Unique clonotypes were roughly 8-fold more numerous in blood than in tumor. Tumor-versus-blood clonality comparisons may be biased toward lower tumor diversity. Results skew toward the minority of patients with early-stage disease.

The assay was immunoSEQ multiplex PCR, and TCRdb's table has in-frame clones only and misses some. The table lists about 16,000 clones, around 90% of them singletons. Of note for this clone: Its target is not known.

The sequence was collected from a human donor with pancreatic ductal adenocarcinoma. The specimen sequenced was PBMCs.

DNA of the CDR3: TGTGCCAGCAGCGTAGGGCTAGCGGGATACAATGAGCAGTTCTTC. Residues: CASSVGLAGYNEQFF. The chain uses TRBV9 and TRBJ2-1, with 9 nucleotides matching TRBD2. The CDR3 contains 15 residues. Germline assignment: CDR1 SGDLS and CDR2 YYNGEE. V trimming: 0 bases; J trimming: 4 bases; junction bases outside the gene matches: 2.